The rows below give T cell receptor beta chains drawn from one sample of a study of early T cells in non-severe SARS-CoV-2 infection. Using its own MiXCR run on the 5' RACE reads, TCRdb lists one record per CDR3 protein. The sample comprises about 40,000 distinct CDR3 sequences, 20% to 25% of which are singletons, and roughly 4.2% rests with the top ten. Sample: whole blood, taken at baseline. These receptors all stem from an adult who was a healthcare worker with PCR-confirmed SARS-CoV-2 infection or an uninfected control (not recorded which). The CDR3 runs from the conserved cysteine through the conserved F or W.

V: TRBV13; J: TRBJ2-3; CDR3: CASSEWSGALTDTQYF
V: TRBV7-6; J: TRBJ2-1; CDR3: CASSLIGNEQFF
V: TRBV11-2; J: TRBJ2-2; CDR3: CASSPVLGELFF
V: TRBV27; J: TRBJ2-7; CDR3: CASSPGGTTAYEQYF
V: TRBV5-1; J: TRBJ2-3; CDR3: CASSPPGTGGDTQYF
V: TRBV29-1; J: TRBJ2-7; CDR3: CSVEEGPYEQYF
V: TRBV7-8; J: TRBJ1-3; CDR3: CASSSDRAGNTIYF
V: TRBV4-1; J: TRBJ2-7; CDR3: CASSPSPNSYEQYF
V: TRBV10-3; J: TRBJ1-3; CDR3: CAISALRTTPGNTIYF
V: TRBV7-9; J: TRBJ2-7; CDR3: CASSLSPTDSYEQYF
V: TRBV7-2; J: TRBJ1-5; CDR3: CASSLEGGYSNQPQHF
V: TRBV12-3/TRBV12-4; J: TRBJ1-1; CDR3: CASSPPRGGGTEAFF
V: TRBV12-3/TRBV12-4; J: TRBJ1-5; CDR3: CASSLDNQPQHF
V: TRBV5-1; J: TRBJ2-4; CDR3: CASSLEPGRNIQYF
V: TRBV5-1; J: TRBJ2-7; CDR3: CASSLGSASYEQYF
V: TRBV3-1; J: TRBJ2-4; CDR3: CASSQDPRRRYF
V: TRBV6-2/TRBV6-3; J: TRBJ1-1; CDR3: CASSSSRGRSTEAFF
V: TRBV6-6; J: TRBJ2-1; CDR3: CASIEFDEQFF
V: TRBV2; J: TRBJ2-1; CDR3: CASSPGAAGNEQFF
V: TRBV10-3; J: TRBJ2-1; CDR3: CAISERVASSYNEQFF
V: TRBV29-1; J: TRBJ2-7; CDR3: CSAWTGSYEQYF
V: TRBV7-2; J: TRBJ1-6; CDR3: CASSLEQGENSPLHF
V: TRBV5-1; J: TRBJ2-7; CDR3: CASSWAGTSVYEQYF
V: TRBV24-1; J: TRBJ2-2; CDR3: CATSDVEDGGELFF
V: TRBV7-9; J: TRBJ1-3; CDR3: CASSFAGTGGLSGNTIYF
V: TRBV12-3/TRBV12-4; J: TRBJ1-1; CDR3: CASSFLVRGRNTEAFF
V: TRBV6-6; J: TRBJ1-3; CDR3: CASSYSLSGNTIYF
V: TRBV29-1; J: TRBJ1-1; CDR3: CSVNLNTEAFF
V: TRBV3-2; J: TRBJ2-5; CDR3: CASSQGIGQETQYF
V: TRBV19; J: TRBJ2-2; CDR3: CASDRGPDTGELFF
V: TRBV11-2; J: TRBJ1-4; CDR3: CASSVQGAANEKLFF
V: TRBV11-2; J: TRBJ2-7; CDR3: CASSILMTSPYEQYF
V: TRBV25-1; J: TRBJ1-1; CDR3: CASSGWNTEAFF
V: TRBV12-5; J: TRBJ2-6; CDR3: CASAFPDSGANVLTF